This T cell receptor (beta chain) was documented in a study of blood T cell repertoires in COVID-19. Looking at the study overall: Material from acute and convalescent COVID-19 was sourced from the United States, Italy and Spain. T cells, B-cell-depleted T cells, or PBMCs supplied cDNA or gDNA.

In the original processing: Counts of nucleated cells, estimated from reference gene primer amplification, were obtained. Sequenced by immunoSEQ multiplex PCR; TCRdb stores in-frame clones only, minus some. Clone size and the V and J calls come from that table; the DNA yielded D and trimming. The sample has 200,000 or so clones; around four fifths are singletons. Germline loops: CDR1 SEHNR, CDR2 FQNEAQ (reference sequence). The length of the CDR3 is 15 residues. V dropped 4 bases and J dropped 4; count of bases not matched to a gene: 6. The chain couples TRBV7-9 to TRBJ2-1; 8 bases map to TRBD2. The sequenced material came from peripheral blood. This TCR was sampled from a woman between 70 and 85 years old with active or convalescent COVID-19. This CDR3 reads CASSSLSGTYNEQFF. CDR3 bases: TGTGCCAGCAGCTCCCTTAGCGGGACTTACAATGAGCAGTTCTTC.